This T cell receptor (beta chain) appears in the sequencing data of a study of Tregs in tolerant kidney transplant recipients. Sequencing used immunoSEQ multiplex PCR; TCRdb keeps in-frame clones, though not all of them. The table has 200,000 to 300,000 clones, more than 65% seen once; the top ten hold under 0.65%. Thawed PBMCs were FACS-sorted into unstimulated CD4+CD25+CD127- regulatory T cells, CD4+CD25- non-regulatory cells, CD4 and CD8 cells. Remarks on this clone: Its cognate antigen is unknown.

The study's findings and limits: Activated donor B cell expansion appeared to reveal the most relevant donor-specific TCRbeta repertoire.

V was pared by 4 bases and J by 9 bases, with 9 bases of the junction left unmatched. This CDR3 comprises 14 residues. Per the germline V gene, CDR1 is MNHEY and CDR2 is SVGAGI. The TCR sequence derives from a human donor in good health. The sample was CD4+ T cells from blood. The chain combines TRBV6-5 with TRBJ2-1, with TRBD2 identical over 7 bases. CDR3 nucleotide sequence: TGTGCCAGCAGTTCCAGGACTAGGGCGGGTGAGCAGTTCTTC. Translation: CASSSRTRAGEQFF.